Listed here is a single TCR beta chain. TCR beta chains were sequenced at survey level with immunoSEQ. Measured with immunoSEQ multiplex PCR; TCRdb has only the in-frame clones, and not every one. Among under 55,000 clones listed, 80% to 95% were seen once. The sample taken for sequencing was PBMCs. The TCR sequence derives from a man aged 40-49 years with rheumatoid arthritis.

For the CDR3, the DNA is TGTGCCAGCTCAACCGGGACTAACTACGAGCAGTACTTC. This sequence encodes CASSTGTNYEQYF. The chain combines TRBV18 with TRBJ2-7; 7 nucleotides line up with TRBD2. The CDR3 covers 13 residues. From germline, CDR1 is KGHSH and CDR2 LQKENI. J lost 3 bases, V lost 5 bases, and 4 bases had no gene match.